The clone carrying this T cell receptor (beta chain) was counted a few times. One end of the junction varies from germline; a read error may be responsible. Peripheral blood from each donor was collected in a volume of approximately 9.5 milliliters. PCR was performed a second time for about 6 to 12 cycles using a sample-barcoded 5' primer and a J-beta primer mix. TCRdb re-analysed the 5' RACE reads in MiXCR, keeping a single row per CDR3 protein. The table lists 800,000 to 950,000 distinct CDR3 sequences, just under 30% of them singletons. The data derive from a study of blood T cells in healthy people across ages. This sample was also put to use in a study of T cells of mothers and their children. That investigation notes: Related and unrelated pairs show similar thymic shaping of TCR recombination output.

The receptor was isolated from a woman between 35 and 50 years old in good health. Source material: blood.

CDR3: CASSSLDLQGTQYF. In nucleotides, the CDR3 is TGCGCCAGCAGTTCTTTGGACCTACAAGGGACCCAGTACTTC. The genes are TRBV5-1 and TRBJ2-5; D gene uncertain. CDR3 length: 14 amino acids. Germline V lookup: CDR1 SGHRS, CDR2 YFSETQ.